The 20 T cell receptor beta chains below come from one sample, sequenced in a study of cytomegalovirus exposure and HLA in healthy donors. Libraries were prepared by immunoSEQ multiplex PCR; TCRdb keeps only in-frame clonotypes and omits some of them. The sample contains more than 200,000 clones, more than 85% of which appear only once. The sequenced sample consisted of PBMCs. The receptors shown here come from a man in his late teens or twenties in good health and CMV-seropositive.

V usage is TRBV5-8 and J usage is TRBJ1-5; 11 bases fit TRBD1. Trimming at V came to 4 bases and at J to 7 bases, leaving 4 bases not matched to a gene. CDR1 SGHTS and CDR2 YDEGEE come from the germline V gene. The CDR3 is made up of 14 amino acids. The CDR3 DNA follows: TGTGCCAGCAGCACCGGGACAGGGGGGCAGCCCCAGCATTTT. Protein product: CASSTGTGGQPQHF. The variable domain in full, with the rest retrieved from reference TRBV5-8 and TRBJ1-5, is EAGVTQSPTHLIKTRGQQATLRCSPISGHTSVYWYQQALGLGLQFLLWYDEGEERNRGNFPPRFSGRQFPNYSSELNVNALELEDSALYLCASSTGTGGQPQHFGDGTRLSIL.

V is TRBV6-1 and J is TRBJ2-7; 7 bases match TRBD1. The junction had 2 bases not matched to a gene; V was cut back by 6 bases and J by 0 bases. The CDR3 is 13 amino acids. CDR1 and CDR2 from the germline V gene are MNHNS and SASEGT. The CDR3 bases are TGTGCCAGCAGCGGACAGGACTCCTACGAGCAGTACTTC. Its translation is CASSGQDSYEQYF.

The V gene is TRBV13, the J gene TRBJ2-1, with D possibly TRBD2 on 5 matching bases. Germline values: CDR1 PRHDT, CDR2 FYEKMQ (reference sequence). The CDR3 sequence is 13 residues long. Deletions cut 5 bases from V and 11 bases from J, with 16 bases between. CDR3 sequence: CASSENPPGKQFF. The DNA for the CDR3 is TGTGCCAGCAGCGAAAACCCCCCGGGAAAGCAGTTCTTC.

This chain links TRBV6-5 with TRBJ2-3, with 11 bases lining up with TRBD2. With V trimmed by 8 bases and J by 11 bases, 15 bases remained unmatched. Germline V gives CDR1 MNHEY, CDR2 SVGAGI. This CDR3 is built from 15 residues. In DNA form, the CDR3 reads TGTGCCAGCCGCTCCCGGCTAGCGGGAGGTGGAGGGCAGTATTTT. It codes for CASRSRLAGGGGQYF.

The rearrangement links TRBV6-5 to TRBJ1-1; TRBD1 is a possible D gene (6 bases). Trimming shortened V by 7 bases and J by 4 bases, and 16 bases separated the two germline ends. In germline, CDR1 is MNHEY, CDR2 SVGAGI. This CDR3 comprises 14 residues. Here the CDR3 reads CASIREGGGTEAFF. The CDR3 DNA sequence: TGTGCCAGCATTCGGGAGGGGGGCGGCACTGAAGCTTTCTTT.

V gene TRBV4-3 combines with J gene TRBJ2-3; tentatively, D is TRBD2 (5 bases). Germline V lookup: CDR1 LGHNA, CDR2 YSLEER. The CDR3 extends over 15 amino acids. Between the trimmed V and J ends, which lost 3 bases and 1 base, there was a span of 11 bases. The CDR3 spells CASSHQHSGTDTQYF. The CDR3 DNA follows: TGCGCCAGCAGCCACCAGCATAGCGGCACAGATACGCAGTATTTT.

The rearrangement joins TRBV28 to TRBJ2-5; D possibly corresponds to TRBD1 (5 bases). Trimming removed 2 bases at V and 5 bases at J, with 15 bases between. Germline lookup yields CDR1 MDHEN and CDR2 SYDVKM. The CDR3 sequence is 15 residues long. The CDR3 loop is CASSLHSGNFETQYF. As DNA, the CDR3 is TGTGCCAGCAGTTTACATTCAGGGAATTTCGAGACCCAGTACTTC.

The CDR3 sequence: CASSGVGTAPYEQYF. The CDR3 coding sequence is TGTGCCAGCAGTGGAGTGGGGACAGCTCCCTACGAGCAGTACTTC. The J gene is TRBJ2-7, the V gene TRBV9; 7 nucleotides match TRBD1. The CDR3 spans 15 residues. CDR1 and CDR2 (germline): SGDLS, YYNGEE. V was pared by 5 bases and J by 2 bases, with 10 bases of the junction left unmatched.

This clone showed up just once. The chain employs TRBV7-2 and TRBJ1-1; no clear D. The CDR3 is made up of 13 amino acids. The germline CDR1 and CDR2 sequences are SGHTA and FQGNSA. V was cut by 6 bases and J by 1 base, with 9 bases left in between. CDR3 loop: CASSLGWNTEAFF. CDR3 DNA sequence: TGTGCCAGCAGTTTGGGGTGGAACACTGAAGCTTTCTTT. The full variable domain, in which reference TRBV7-2 and TRBJ1-1 provide the parts outside the CDR3, is GAGVSQSPSNKVTEKGKDVELRCDPISGHTALYWYRQSLGQGLEFLIYFQGNSAPDKSGLPSDRFSAERTGGSVSTLTIQRTQQEDSAVYLCASSLGWNTEAFFGQGTRLTVV.

This clone appeared a few times. This chain joins TRBV5-4 and TRBJ1-1, with D possibly being TRBD1 (5 bases). V lost 2 bases, J lost 2 bases, and 7 bases lay in between. This CDR3 spans 13 amino acids. Germline-derived CDR1 and CDR2 are SGHNT and YYREEE (reference sequence). CDR3 region: CASSFGANTEAFF. The CDR3 bases are TGTGCCAGCAGCTTTGGGGCCAACACTGAAGCTTTCTTT.

The gene calls are TRBV4-2 and TRBJ2-5, with 7 positions matching TRBD1. J gave up 5 bases and V 0 bases, and 9 bases lay outside the gene matches. CDR1 and CDR2 (germline): LGHNA, YNFKEQ. The CDR3 loop spans 16 amino acids. Here the CDR3 DNA reads TGTGCCAGCAGCCAAGAGCTATCGACAGGGTGGGAGACCCAGTACTTC. Encoded protein: CASSQELSTGWETQYF.

This clone was picked up one time. This chain joins TRBV28 and TRBJ1-2; 9 bases fit TRBD1. The CDR3 totals 14 residues. The germline CDR1 and CDR2 sequences are MDHEN and SYDVKM. V was pared by 4 bases and J by 6 bases, with 6 bases of the junction left unmatched. The DNA of the CDR3 is TGTGCCAGCAGTTCCCCGGACAGGGGTAATGGCTACACCTTC. Protein: CASSSPDRGNGYTF.

The chain has TRBV27 and TRBJ2-7; no firm D call. V gave up 5 bases and J gave up 6 bases, with 20 bases separating them. Germline CDR1 reads MNHEY; CDR2 reads SMNVEV (reference sequence). The CDR3 is 15 residues long. CDR3 nucleotides: TGTGCCAGCAGTGATATTGAGCAGTCACCTACCGAGCAGTACTTC. This gives the protein CASSDIEQSPTEQYF.

V is TRBV18 and J is TRBJ1-1, with TRBD1 matching 10 bases. V dropped 1 base and J dropped 4; count of bases not matched to a gene: 0. Germline CDR1 KGHSH, CDR2 LQKENI. The CDR3 is made up of 14 amino acids. The CDR3 spells CASSPRDRGTEAFF. The DNA of the CDR3 is TGTGCCAGCTCACCACGGGACAGGGGCACTGAAGCTTTCTTT. The complete variable domain, with remaining parts taken from reference TRBV18 and TRBJ1-1, reads NAGVMQNPRHLVRRRGQEARLRCSPMKGHSHVYWYRQLPEEGLKFMVYLQKENIIDESGMPKERFSAEFPKEGPSILRIQQVVRGDSAAYFCASSPRDRGTEAFFGQGTRLTVV.

This clone was observed at least ten times. V gene TRBV10-3 combines with J gene TRBJ1-1, with D maybe TRBD1 (5 bases). The CDR3 loop spans 13 amino acids. Germline V gene data show CDR1 as ENHRY and CDR2 as SYGVKD. Trimming removed 3 bases at V and 6 bases at J, with 11 bases between. The CDR3 spells CAISELSGSEAFF. The DNA for the CDR3 is TGTGCCATCAGTGAACTGTCAGGGTCTGAAGCTTTCTTT.

The CDR3 loop is CASTLGQLENIQYF. CDR3 in DNA: TGTGCCAGCACCCTAGGACAATTGGAAAACATTCAGTACTTC. V usage is TRBV7-9 and J usage is TRBJ2-4; a weak D match, TRBD1 (5 bases). The length of the CDR3 is 14 residues. Germline V gene data show CDR1 as SEHNR and CDR2 as FQNEAQ (reference sequence). Trimming took off 7 bases at V and 5 bases at J, with 15 bases between the two ends.

The chain couples TRBV5-1 to TRBJ2-7; 13 positions agree with TRBD2. Germline CDR1 and CDR2: SGHRS and YFSETQ. The CDR3 has 16 residues. The V segment lost 5 bases and the J segment 5 bases; nucleotides outside the gene matches: 10. The DNA for the CDR3 is TGCGCCAGCAGACCAGGACTAGCGGGAGAGGTTAACGAGCAGTACTTC. Its translation is CASRPGLAGEVNEQYF.

This clone was counted once. J is TRBJ2-7 and V is TRBV28; the D is unclear. The germline V gene encodes CDR1 MDHEN and CDR2 SYDVKM. The CDR3 consists of 13 residues. The V end lost 6 bases, the J end lost 4 bases, and 13 bases lay between the germline ends. The DNA of the CDR3 is TGTGCCAGCAGCTCCTCTCAAGCGTACGAGCAGTACTTC. It translates to CASSSSQAYEQYF.

The chain employs TRBV27 and TRBJ1-1; D is ambiguous. The germline CDR1 and CDR2 sequences are MNHEY and SMNVEV (reference sequence). V was trimmed by 7 bases and J by 8 bases, leaving 11 bases between them. The CDR3 sequence is 11 residues long. The CDR3 spells CASTDGSEAFF. The DNA for the CDR3 is TGTGCCAGCACCGACGGATCCGAAGCTTTCTTT.

The rearrangement links TRBV13 to TRBJ1-2; no firm D call. The V gene's germline CDR1 is PRHDT and CDR2 FYEKMQ (reference sequence). V dropped 4 bases and J dropped 7 bases, with 16 bases sitting between them. This CDR3 is 14 amino acids long. CDR3 DNA: TGTGCCAGCAGCTCCCTCCTACACGGTGCTGGCTACACCTTC. It translates to CASSSLLHGAGYTF.